This T cell receptor beta chain was retrieved from a study of OX40 agonist ivuxolimab in advanced cancers. The wider study: Three patients, one with hepatocellular carcinoma and two with cutaneous melanoma, responded partially.

The sampling schedule covered blood at baseline, cycle 4 day 1, and cycle 7 day 1. Broader study findings: The study did not work out the antigen specificity of the expanded peripheral T cells.

Unmatched junction bases numbered 14, after V lost 9 bases and J lost 8 bases. Germline-derived CDR1 and CDR2 are LNHDA and SQIVND (reference sequence). The CDR3 is 14 residues long. The protocol was immunoSEQ multiplex PCR, while the TCRdb copy is restricted to in-frame clones and leaves out a portion. In the table there are tens of thousands of clones, roughly 91% of which are singletons. Turning to this clone: As yet, its antigen is unknown.

The input for sequencing was CD4+ or CD8+ T cells sorted from blood, taken in a trial of the OX40 agonist ivuxolimab. The receptor was derived from an adult with an advanced solid tumor such as melanoma, head and neck, liver or kidney cancer. The chain carries TRBV19 and TRBJ1-2; 8 nucleotides match TRBD1. As DNA, the CDR3 is TGTGCCAGCCGCGGGACAGGCATAGGGGGGGGCTACACCTTC. Its translation is CASRGTGIGGGYTF.